The entry that follows covers one TCR beta chain sequence. The antigen remains undetermined. The method was immunoSEQ multiplex PCR; TCRdb's version includes in-frame clones alone and lacks a portion of them. The data hold tens of thousands of clones, with about 89% observed a single time. Between the trimmed V and J ends, which lost 6 bases and 11 bases, there was a span of 17 bases. The CDR3 is 14 residues long. CDR1 and CDR2 from the germline V gene are MNHEY and SMNVEV (reference sequence). This sample was included in a study of lymphopenia after photon versus proton radiotherapy. General observations from the study: After the lymphocyte nadir, photon-treated repertoires showed oligoclonal expansion, especially of CD8+ Temra cells. A bigger post-nadir fall in TCR diversity correlated inversely with survival time in deceased patients.

This receptor was taken from a man older than 75 with esophageal cancer. The specimen comprised peripheral blood, sampled from a patient treated with proton-based radiotherapy. J is TRBJ1-6 and V is TRBV27, with D perhaps matching TRBD1 (6 bases). The CDR3 DNA follows: TGTGCCAGCAGCCTAGGGGGAGATTTGGCACCCCTCCACTTT. This gives the protein CASSLGGDLAPLHF.